Below are 2 T cell receptor beta chains sequenced from a single sample in a study of beta chain features in type 1 diabetes. Study-wide points: Significant though moderate, a shortening of TCRB CDR3s appeared in all four CD4+ subsets of Type 1 diabetes patients.

Of the isolated RNA, all was reverse transcribed, and so the sequenced material was expressed TCRB transcripts. Produced via immunoSEQ multiplex PCR; TCRdb's table is partial and in-frame only. This sample has about 360,000 clones, with 10% to 15% found just once. No antigen has been assigned to these receptors. The specimen was naive CD4+ T cells from blood. Every receptor here comes from a woman aged 18-35 years with type 1 diabetes.

The chain joins TRBV9 to TRBJ1-3, with a possible D match to TRBD1 (6 bases). V was cut by 3 bases and J by 0 bases, with 13 bases left in between. This CDR3 is 16 amino acids long. From germline, CDR1 is SGDLS and CDR2 YYNGEE. CDR3 sequence reads: CASSGVRGNSGNTIYF. DNA for the CDR3: TGTGCCAGCAGCGGGGTCAGGGGAAACTCTGGAAACACCATATATTTT.

This clone was counted a few times. The rearrangement links TRBV11-3 to TRBJ2-2, with a tentative D call TRBD1 (6 bases). From germline, CDR1 is SGHNT and CDR2 YENEEA. The CDR3 has 13 amino acids. V shed 10 bases and J shed 5 bases, with 14 bases lying between them. The CDR3 DNA reads as TGTGCCATAAACAGGGCGGATACCGGGGAGCTGTTTTTT. It encodes CAINRADTGELFF.